The rows below give T cell receptor beta chains drawn from one sample of a study of stem cell transplantation in POMP-related autoinflammatory disease. Using immunoSEQ multiplex PCR, the repertoire was profiled, and TCRdb retains in-frame clones only, with some absent. Here the sample spans over 25,000 clones, about 90% being singletons. Sequencing used CD4+ T cells from PBMCs, obtained before stem cell transplantation. These receptors were obtained from a human donor with POMP-related autoinflammation and immune dysregulation (PRAID). CDR3s include the opening cysteine and the closing phenylalanine or tryptophan. The order of the fields is clone size, J gene, V gene, D gene, CDR3 DNA, CDR3 protein. The D gene is left open where the match is weak. Rows give clone size only sometimes, using once, few, many, or a class for an expanded clone.

clone size: -; J gene: TRBJ2-5; V gene: TRBV29-1; D gene: -; CDR3 DNA: TGCAGCGTTGATGCCAGTCAAGAGACCCAGTACTTC; CDR3 protein: CSVDASQETQYF
clone size: -; J gene: TRBJ2-7; V gene: TRBV9; D gene: TRBD1; CDR3 DNA: TGTGCCAGCAGCGCCCCTCCGGGACAGGGCTACGAGCAGTACTTC; CDR3 protein: CASSAPPGQGYEQYF
clone size: -; J gene: TRBJ2-1; V gene: TRBV28; D gene: TRBD2; CDR3 DNA: TGTGCCAGCAGTCCAGGGACTAGCGGGATTGGAACCTACAATGAGCAGTTCTTC; CDR3 protein: CASSPGTSGIGTYNEQFF
clone size: few; J gene: TRBJ1-2; V gene: TRBV6-5; D gene: -; CDR3 DNA: TGTGCCAGCAGTTACCCGGGAGACTATGGCTACACCTTC; CDR3 protein: CASSYPGDYGYTF
clone size: -; J gene: TRBJ2-7; V gene: TRBV7-9; D gene: TRBD1; CDR3 DNA: TGTGCCAGCAGCTTGGCGGACAGGGGGCGAAGCTACGAGCAGTACTTC; CDR3 protein: CASSLADRGRSYEQYF
clone size: -; J gene: TRBJ1-2; V gene: TRBV21-1; D gene: -; CDR3 DNA: TGTGCCAGCAGCAAAGGGACACCCTATGGCTACACCTTC; CDR3 protein: CASSKGTPYGYTF
clone size: -; J gene: TRBJ2-1; V gene: TRBV7-3; D gene: -; CDR3 DNA: TGTGCCAGCAGCTTAGGGCTAGCAAGCATTGGCAATGAGCAGTTCTTC; CDR3 protein: CASSLGLASIGNEQFF
clone size: -; J gene: TRBJ1-2; V gene: TRBV18; D gene: -; CDR3 DNA: TGTGCCAGCTCACCGTCAGGACAGCTCTCAAATGGCTACACCTTC; CDR3 protein: CASSPSGQLSNGYTF
clone size: -; J gene: TRBJ2-2; V gene: TRBV5-1; D gene: -; CDR3 DNA: TGCGCCAGCAGCCTAAGGACAGCTAACACCGGGGAGCTGTTTTTT; CDR3 protein: CASSLRTANTGELFF
clone size: -; J gene: TRBJ2-5; V gene: TRBV7-3; D gene: -; CDR3 DNA: TGTGCCAGCAGCGACACGGGGGCAGGGGAGACCCAGTACTTC; CDR3 protein: CASSDTGAGETQYF
clone size: -; J gene: TRBJ2-6; V gene: TRBV5-4; D gene: -; CDR3 DNA: TGTGCCAGCAGCTATACAGGGTCTGGGGCCAACGTCCTGACTTTC; CDR3 protein: CASSYTGSGANVLTF
clone size: -; J gene: TRBJ2-5; V gene: TRBV4-1; D gene: -; CDR3 DNA: TGCGCCAGCAGCCAAGATGGTGTAAAGACCCAGTACTTC; CDR3 protein: CASSQDGVKTQYF
clone size: -; J gene: TRBJ2-1; V gene: TRBV7-7; D gene: TRBD2; CDR3 DNA: TGTGCCAGCAGCTTAGCTAGCGGGGGGGCAAATGAGCAGTTCTTC; CDR3 protein: CASSLASGGANEQFF
clone size: -; J gene: TRBJ1-2; V gene: TRBV9; D gene: -; CDR3 DNA: TGTGCCAGCAGCGTAGGGCCCGGGGGCATCGACTATGGCTACACCTTC; CDR3 protein: CASSVGPGGIDYGYTF